This TCR beta chain was found in a study of shared clonotypes between healthy human individuals. In the study overall: Aged between 18 and 49, the donors were a couple of women and three men.

Researchers divided each subset's genomic DNA evenly across several immunoSEQ plates. The assay was immunoSEQ multiplex PCR, and TCRdb's table has in-frame clones only and misses some. The data hold about 490,000 clones, with around 78% observed a single time. General study results and limits: An anticipated effect of sequencing depth on clonotype sharing among donors was recognized.

The CDR3 has 11 residues. Germline V CDR1 and CDR2: MDHEN, SYDVKM. Trimming cost V 5 bases and J 6 bases, with 8 bases left between them. Approximately 82 million PBMCs were counted before genomic DNA extraction. A few counts support this clone. Its antigen remains unknown. The genes are TRBV28 and TRBJ2-7; no definite D call. The sequenced sample was PBMCs. The receptor's source is a woman aged 40 to 50 in good health. Some clones in this sample may be carry-over from other donors' samples. This chain's CDR3 is CASSILGEQYF. CDR3 sequence (DNA): TGTGCCAGCAGTATTCTCGGCGAGCAGTACTTC.